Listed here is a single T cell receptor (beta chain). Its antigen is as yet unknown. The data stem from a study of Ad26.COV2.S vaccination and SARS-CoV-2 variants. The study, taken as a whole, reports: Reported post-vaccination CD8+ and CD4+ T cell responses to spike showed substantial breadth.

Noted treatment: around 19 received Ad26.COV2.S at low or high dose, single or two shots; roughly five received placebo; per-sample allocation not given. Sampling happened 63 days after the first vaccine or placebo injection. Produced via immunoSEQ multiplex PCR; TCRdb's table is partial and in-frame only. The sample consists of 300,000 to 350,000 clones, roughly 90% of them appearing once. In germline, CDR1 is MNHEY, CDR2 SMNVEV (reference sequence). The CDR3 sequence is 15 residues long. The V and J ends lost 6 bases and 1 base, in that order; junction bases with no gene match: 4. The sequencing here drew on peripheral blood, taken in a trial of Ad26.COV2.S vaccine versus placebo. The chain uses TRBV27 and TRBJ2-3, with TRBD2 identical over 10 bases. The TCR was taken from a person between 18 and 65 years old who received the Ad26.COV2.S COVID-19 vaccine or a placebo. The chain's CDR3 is CASRRTSGRTDTQYF. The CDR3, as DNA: TGTGCCAGCAGGCGGACTAGCGGCCGCACAGATACGCAGTATTTT.